Listed below are T cell receptor beta chains from one sample, sequenced in a study of T cell responses to AZD1222 COVID-19 vaccine. TCRdb's copy holds only in-frame clones and misses some; the assay was immunoSEQ multiplex PCR. The data hold 100,000 to 150,000 clones, with approximately 85% observed a single time. The input for sequencing was peripheral blood, taken on day 0 of AZD1222 vaccination. These receptors came from an adult in good health. CDR3s include the opening cysteine and the closing phenylalanine or tryptophan. A D gene is named only where the DNA matches it firmly. Where a row states a size, it is once, few, many or the class of an expanded clone; other rows omit it.

-,TRBJ2-1,-,TRBV19,CASSLPPRSSYNEQFF,TGTGCCAGTAGCCTGCCACCCAGGAGCTCCTACAATGAGCAGTTCTTC
TRBD1,TRBJ2-7,-,TRBV27,CATQDRGHEQYF,TGTGCCACTCAGGACAGGGGCCACGAGCAGTACTTC
-,TRBJ1-4,-,TRBV4-3,CASSQDSASANEKLFF,TGCGCCAGCAGCCAAGACTCGGCGTCAGCTAATGAAAAACTGTTTTTT
-,TRBJ2-3,-,TRBV7-2,CASSPTRLSTDTQYF,TGTGCCAGCAGCCCCACACGGCTGTCCACAGATACGCAGTATTTT
-,TRBJ1-4,-,TRBV11-3,CASSPSVVEKLFF,TGTGCCAGCAGCCCATCCGTCGTGGAAAAACTGTTTTTT
TRBD1,TRBJ1-5,once,TRBV28,CASSLQAGQGAQPQHF,TGTGCCAGCAGTTTACAGGCCGGACAGGGGGCGCAGCCCCAGCATTTT
-,TRBJ1-1,-,TRBV19,CASKFEGRGTEAFF,TGTGCCAGTAAATTCGAAGGAAGGGGCACTGAAGCTTTCTTT
TRBD1,TRBJ1-2,-,TRBV3-1/TRBV3-2,CASSQVEGAHGYTF,TGTGCCAGCAGCCAAGTCGAGGGGGCGCATGGCTACACCTTC
-,TRBJ1-1,-,TRBV7-9,CASRRTTDSNTEAFF,TGTGCCAGCAGACGCACCACGGACAGCAACACTGAAGCTTTCTTT
-,TRBJ2-1,-,TRBV14,CASSPTSGPYGEQFF,TGTGCCAGCAGCCCCACATCAGGCCCCTATGGGGAGCAGTTCTTC
-,TRBJ2-5,once,TRBV2,CASLVGRGVRETQYF,TGTGCCAGCCTAGTGGGCAGGGGGGTACGGGAGACCCAGTACTTC
TRBD2,TRBJ2-3,-,TRBV27,CASSSTGLAGGPVTDTQYF,TGTGCCAGCAGTTCCACGGGACTAGCGGGGGGCCCCGTCACAGATACGCAGTATTTT
-,TRBJ1-1,-,TRBV7-2,CASSLYGGWTEAFF,TGTGCCAGCAGCTTATACGGGGGGTGGACTGAAGCTTTCTTT
TRBD1,TRBJ2-7,-,TRBV19,CASLQGVGSYEQYF,TGTGCCAGCCTACAGGGGGTCGGCTCCTACGAGCAGTACTTC
TRBD1,TRBJ2-7,-,TRBV19,CASSRSGTGVSYEQYF,TGTGCCAGTAGTCGATCCGGGACAGGGGTTTCCTACGAGCAGTACTTC
-,TRBJ2-2,-,TRBV11-1,CASSRGASGELFF,TGTGCCAGCAGCCGGGGGGCGTCCGGGGAGCTGTTTTTT
TRBD1,TRBJ2-7,-,TRBV27,CASRTDRSSYEQYF,TGTGCCAGCAGAACGGACAGGAGCTCCTACGAGCAGTACTTC
TRBD1,TRBJ2-7,-,TRBV7-8,CASSFTGTGDEQYF,TGTGCCAGCAGCTTCACCGGGACAGGGGACGAGCAGTACTTC
TRBD1,TRBJ1-5,-,TRBV4-2,CASSPGQAEEPQHF,TGTGCCAGCAGCCCCGGACAGGCGGAAGAGCCCCAGCATTTT
-,TRBJ1-5,once,TRBV18,CASSRGEGRDQPQHF,TGTGCCAGCTCGCGCGGGGAGGGCAGGGATCAGCCCCAGCATTTT
-,TRBJ1-2,once,TRBV18,CASSPPELIYGYTF,TGTGCCAGCTCACCGCCAGAGCTGATCTATGGCTACACCTTC
-,TRBJ2-1,-,TRBV11-3,CASSLRGYNEQFF,TGTGCCAGCAGCTTAAGGGGGTACAATGAGCAGTTCTTC
TRBD2,TRBJ2-1,-,TRBV6-1,CASSEELAASYNEQFF,TGTGCCAGCAGTGAAGAGCTAGCGGCGTCCTACAATGAGCAGTTCTTC
-,TRBJ1-1,-,TRBV5-1,CASQIREGATEAFF,TGCGCCAGTCAAATTCGCGAAGGGGCCACTGAAGCTTTCTTT
-,TRBJ1-1,-,TRBV28,CASSFGPVGGAFF,TGTGCCAGCAGTTTCGGACCGGTCGGCGGAGCTTTCTTT
-,TRBJ1-1,-,TRBV30,CAWSVLGTEAFF,TGTGCCTGGAGTGTACTGGGCACTGAAGCTTTCTTT
TRBD1,TRBJ1-2,-,TRBV2,CASSPGQDYGYTF,TGTGCCAGCAGCCCAGGACAGGACTATGGCTACACCTTC
-,TRBJ2-7,few,TRBV21-1,CASISNPLGPSYEQYF,TGTGCCAGCATTTCTAACCCCCTGGGGCCCTCCTACGAGCAGTACTTC
TRBD1,TRBJ1-5,-,TRBV18,CASSEQGAYSNQPQHF,TGTGCCAGCTCAGAACAGGGGGCTTATAGCAATCAGCCCCAGCATTTT
-,TRBJ2-5,once,TRBV29-1,CSGGSGETQYF,TGCAGCGGAGGGTCGGGGGAGACCCAGTACTTC
-,TRBJ2-7,-,TRBV5-5,CASSLEGGETYEQYF,TGTGCCAGCAGCTTGGAAGGCGGGGAGACCTACGAGCAGTACTTC
-,TRBJ1-2,-,TRBV27,CASSHVSSGGYTF,TGTGCCAGCAGTCATGTTAGTTCGGGGGGCTACACCTTC
-,TRBJ2-7,-,TRBV6-5,CASSSTGLGGYEQYF,TGTGCCAGCAGCTCGACCGGCCTGGGCGGCTACGAGCAGTACTTC
TRBD2,TRBJ2-3,-,TRBV11-3,CASSLGEGRVTDTQYF,TGTGCCAGCAGCTTAGGGGAGGGTCGCGTCACAGATACGCAGTATTTT
-,TRBJ1-5,-,TRBV12-3/TRBV12-4,CASSLTGAQPQHF,TGTGCCAGCAGTTTAACGGGTGCCCAGCCCCAGCATTTT
-,TRBJ2-1,-,TRBV4-1,CASSQLQGARMDEQFF,TGCGCCAGCAGCCAACTACAGGGCGCGCGTATGGATGAGCAGTTCTTC
-,TRBJ1-5,-,TRBV2,CASSDLGGGTSNQPQHF,TGTGCCAGCAGTGACCTCGGGGGGGGAACGAGCAATCAGCCCCAGCATTTT
TRBD1,TRBJ2-2,-,TRBV3-1/TRBV3-2,CASSQRGQGVYTGELFF,TGTGCCAGCAGCCAAAGGGGGCAGGGCGTTTACACCGGGGAGCTGTTTTTT
-,TRBJ1-1,-,TRBV5-5,CASSLEVYTEAFF,TGTGCCAGCAGCTTGGAAGTTTACACTGAAGCTTTCTTT
TRBD1,TRBJ2-2,-,TRBV27,CASSLLQGETGELFF,TGTGCCAGCAGTTTATTACAGGGGGAAACCGGGGAGCTGTTTTTT
-,TRBJ1-1,-,TRBV19,CASSIDLEPRGTEAFF,TGTGCCAGTAGTATAGATCTTGAACCTAGGGGTACTGAAGCTTTCTTT
-,TRBJ2-5,-,TRBV9,CASSKASGETQYF,TGTGCCAGCAGCAAGGCATCGGGAGAGACCCAGTACTTC
TRBD1,TRBJ1-1,-,TRBV30,CAWRGDRSTEAFF,TGTGCCTGGCGGGGGGACAGGTCCACTGAAGCTTTCTTT
TRBD1,TRBJ1-2,-,TRBV19,CASSPTGGDGGYTF,TGTGCCAGTAGTCCCACAGGGGGCGACGGTGGCTACACCTTC
-,TRBJ2-1,medium-sized,TRBV4-2,CASSQDGGGAYNEQFF,TGTGCCAGCAGCCAAGACGGCGGGGGCGCCTACAATGAGCAGTTCTTC
TRBD2,TRBJ2-7,-,TRBV7-2,CASSLTWGGEQYF,TGTGCCAGCAGCTTGACCTGGGGGGGCGAGCAGTACTTC
-,TRBJ1-2,-,TRBV7-8,CASSLKGLSYGYTF,TGTGCCAGCAGCTTAAAGGGTTTATCTTATGGCTACACCTTC
-,TRBJ1-2,-,TRBV6-5,CASSSGDRGYTF,TGTGCCAGCAGTTCGGGGGATCGTGGCTACACCTTC
-,TRBJ1-6,once,TRBV6-6,CASFWGRAANNSPLHF,TGTGCCAGCTTCTGGGGCAGGGCGGCCAATAATTCACCCCTCCACTTT
-,TRBJ1-5,-,TRBV10-1,CASTAGGNQPQHF,TGCGCCAGCACCGCGGGTGGGAATCAGCCCCAGCATTTT
-,TRBJ1-6,-,TRBV2,CASRAGGNNSPLHF,TGTGCCAGCCGGGCTGGGGGGAATAATTCACCCCTCCACTTT
-,TRBJ1-5,-,TRBV7-8,CASSLGPVRSDQPQHF,TGTGCCAGCAGCTTAGGTCCAGTAAGATCTGATCAGCCCCAGCATTTT
-,TRBJ1-1,-,TRBV28,CASTLPGASTEAFF,TGTGCCAGTACCTTACCGGGGGCGAGTACTGAAGCTTTCTTT
TRBD1,TRBJ1-4,-,TRBV6-5,CASEWGQGREKLFF,TGTGCCAGCGAGTGGGGACAGGGTAGAGAAAAACTGTTTTTT